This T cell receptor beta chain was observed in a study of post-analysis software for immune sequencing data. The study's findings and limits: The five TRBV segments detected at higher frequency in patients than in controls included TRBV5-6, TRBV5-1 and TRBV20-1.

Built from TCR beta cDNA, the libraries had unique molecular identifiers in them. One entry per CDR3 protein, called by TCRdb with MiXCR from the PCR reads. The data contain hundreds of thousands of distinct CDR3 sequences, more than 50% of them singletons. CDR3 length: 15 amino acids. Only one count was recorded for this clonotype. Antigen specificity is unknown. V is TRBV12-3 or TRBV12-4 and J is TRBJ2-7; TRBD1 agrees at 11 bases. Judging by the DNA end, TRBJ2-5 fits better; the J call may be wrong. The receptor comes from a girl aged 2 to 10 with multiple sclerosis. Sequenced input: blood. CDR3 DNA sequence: TGTGCCAGCAGATACGGACAGGGGGCTGGAGAGACCCAGTACTTC. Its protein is CASRYGQGAGETQYF.